This TCR beta chain was identified in a study of cytomegalovirus exposure and HLA in healthy donors. Study-wide findings and caveats: A missense variant in DCLRE1C was later tied to TCR beta V- and J-gene trimming. Usually a TCR sequence was rare, but some public TCRs were found in many donors. Rates of TCR association differed by HLA locus in a later analysis, with DRB1 highest and HLA-C lowest.

The PCR contained 60 Vbeta and 13 Jbeta primers. The repertoire was sequenced with immunoSEQ multiplex PCR; TCRdb's copy has only in-frame clones and lacks some. The sample lists about 85,000 clones, 80% occurring once. V gave up 5 bases and J gave up 3 bases; unmatched junction bases: 7. This CDR3 contains 14 residues. Per the germline V gene, CDR1 is LNHDA and CDR2 is SQIVND (reference sequence). Comments on this clone: No antigen is known for it.

Sample: PBMCs. This sequence joins TRBV19 and TRBJ2-7, with TRBD2 identical over 7 bases. This clonotype was obtained from a man aged 45-65 years in good health and CMV-seropositive. The CDR3 region is CASSQSGVLYEQYF. The CDR3 DNA is TGTGCCAGTAGTCAGAGCGGGGTACTCTACGAGCAGTACTTC.